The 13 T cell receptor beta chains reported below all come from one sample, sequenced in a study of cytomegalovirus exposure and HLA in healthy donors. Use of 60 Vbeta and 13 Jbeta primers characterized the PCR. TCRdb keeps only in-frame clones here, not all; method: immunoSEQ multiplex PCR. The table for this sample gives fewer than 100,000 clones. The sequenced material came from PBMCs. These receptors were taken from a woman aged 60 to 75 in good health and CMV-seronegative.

DNA for the CDR3: TGTGCCAGCAGTGGTGGCGCGACTGGTTTCTACGAGCAGTACTTC. This encodes CASSGGATGFYEQYF. V usage is TRBV6-5 and J usage is TRBJ2-7; no reliable D call. The CDR3 totals 15 residues. The V gene's germline CDR1 is MNHEY and CDR2 SVGAGI. V lost 5 bases to trimming and J lost 3 bases, with 17 bases between them.

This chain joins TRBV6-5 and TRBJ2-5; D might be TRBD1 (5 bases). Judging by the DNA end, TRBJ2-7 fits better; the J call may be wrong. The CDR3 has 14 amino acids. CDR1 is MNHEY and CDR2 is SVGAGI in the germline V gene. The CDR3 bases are TGTGCCAGCAGTTACTACGTGCAGGGCCACGAGCAGTACTTC. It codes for CASSYYVQGHEQYF.

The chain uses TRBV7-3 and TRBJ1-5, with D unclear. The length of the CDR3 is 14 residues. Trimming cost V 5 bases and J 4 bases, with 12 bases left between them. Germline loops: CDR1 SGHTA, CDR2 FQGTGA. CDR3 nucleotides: TGTGCCAGCAGCCCGTCGGGAGTTAATCAGCCCCAGCATTTT. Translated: CASSPSGVNQPQHF.

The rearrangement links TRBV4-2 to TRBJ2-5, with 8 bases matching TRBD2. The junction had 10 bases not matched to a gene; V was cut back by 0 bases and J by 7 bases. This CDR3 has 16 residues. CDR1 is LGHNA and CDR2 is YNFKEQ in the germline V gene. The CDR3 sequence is CASSQEAGTRNVTQYF. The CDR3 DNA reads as TGTGCCAGCAGCCAAGAGGCGGGGACTAGAAATGTGACCCAGTACTTC.

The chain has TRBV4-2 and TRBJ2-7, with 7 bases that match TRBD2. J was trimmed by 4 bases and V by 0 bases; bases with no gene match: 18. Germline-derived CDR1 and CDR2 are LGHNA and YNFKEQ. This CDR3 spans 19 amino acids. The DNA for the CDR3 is TGTGCCAGCAGCCAAGACGGGAGGACAAAATTTCTTCAAGGTTACGAGCAGTACTTC. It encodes CASSQDGRTKFLQGYEQYF.

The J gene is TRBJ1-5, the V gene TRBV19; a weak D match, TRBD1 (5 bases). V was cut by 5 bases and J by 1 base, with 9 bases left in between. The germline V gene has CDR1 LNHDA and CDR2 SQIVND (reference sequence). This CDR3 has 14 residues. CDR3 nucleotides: TGTGCCAGTAGTCTCACAGGCAGCAATCAGCCCCAGCATTTT. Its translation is CASSLTGSNQPQHF.

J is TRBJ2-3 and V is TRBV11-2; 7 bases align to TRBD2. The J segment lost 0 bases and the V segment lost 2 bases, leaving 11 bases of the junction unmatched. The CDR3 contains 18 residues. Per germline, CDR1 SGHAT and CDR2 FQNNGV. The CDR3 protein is CASSLRHGLAASTDTQYF. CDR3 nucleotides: TGTGCCAGCAGCTTAAGGCACGGCCTAGCGGCAAGCACAGATACGCAGTATTTT.

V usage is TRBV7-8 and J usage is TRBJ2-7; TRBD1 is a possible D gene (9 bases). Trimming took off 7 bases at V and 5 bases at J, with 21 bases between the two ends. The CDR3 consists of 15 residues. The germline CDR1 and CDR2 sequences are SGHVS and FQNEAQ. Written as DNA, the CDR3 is TGTGCCAGCACCCCGGGAGGGGACAGGGTCAACGAGCAGTACTTC. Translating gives CASTPGGDRVNEQYF.

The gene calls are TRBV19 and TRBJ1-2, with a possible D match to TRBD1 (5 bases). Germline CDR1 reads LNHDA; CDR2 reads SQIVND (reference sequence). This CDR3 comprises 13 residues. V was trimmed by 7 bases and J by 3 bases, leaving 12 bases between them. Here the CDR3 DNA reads TGTGCCAGTAAAGAGGCCAGGGACTATGGCTACACCTTC. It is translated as CASKEARDYGYTF.

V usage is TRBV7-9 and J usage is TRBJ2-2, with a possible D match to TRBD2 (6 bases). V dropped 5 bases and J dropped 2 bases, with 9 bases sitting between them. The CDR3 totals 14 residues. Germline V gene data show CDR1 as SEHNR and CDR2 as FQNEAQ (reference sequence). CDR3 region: CASSPGTNTGELFF. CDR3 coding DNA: TGTGCCAGCAGCCCCGGGACTAACACCGGGGAGCTGTTTTTT.

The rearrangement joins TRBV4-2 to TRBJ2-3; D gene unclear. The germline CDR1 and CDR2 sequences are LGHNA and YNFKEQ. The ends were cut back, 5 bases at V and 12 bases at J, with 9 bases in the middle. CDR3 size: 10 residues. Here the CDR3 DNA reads TGTGCCAGCAGCGGGCAGAGACAGTATTTT. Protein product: CASSGQRQYF.

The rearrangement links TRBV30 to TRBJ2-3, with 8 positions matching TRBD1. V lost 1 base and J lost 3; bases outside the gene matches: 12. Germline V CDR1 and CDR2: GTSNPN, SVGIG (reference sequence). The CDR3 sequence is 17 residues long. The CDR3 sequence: CAWSAASRTGKTDTQYF. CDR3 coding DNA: TGTGCCTGGAGTGCAGCCTCAAGGACAGGGAAGACAGATACGCAGTATTTT. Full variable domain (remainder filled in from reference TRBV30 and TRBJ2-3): SQTIHQWPATLVQPVGSPLSLECTVEGTSNPNLYWYRQAAGRGLQLLFYSVGIGQISSEVPQNLSASRPQDRQFILSSKKLLLSDSGFYLCAWSAASRTGKTDTQYFGPGTRLTVL.

CDR3 amino acids: CASSYAGGGGYTF. As DNA, the CDR3 is TGTGCCAGCAGTTATGCAGGAGGGGGCGGCTACACCTTC. V and J are TRBV28 and TRBJ1-2, with TRBD1 identical over 7 bases. V shed 4 bases and J 8 bases; nucleotides not matched to a gene: 7. This CDR3 spans 13 amino acids. Per the germline V gene, CDR1 is MDHEN and CDR2 is SYDVKM.